This TCR beta chain was profiled in a study of cytomegalovirus exposure and HLA in healthy donors. This CDR3 contains 13 residues. The V gene's germline CDR1 is KGHSH and CDR2 LQKENI. With 5 bases removed from V and 2 bases from J, the gap between germline ends came to 7 bases. This PCR relied on a set of 60 Vbeta primers and 13 Jbeta primers. This table comes from immunoSEQ multiplex PCR, and its TCRdb copy is limited to in-frame clones, with some not included. The table has 100,000 to 150,000 clones, approximately 78% seen once. Sequencing input: PBMCs. The sequence came from a woman under 40 in good health and CMV-seronegative. The chain has TRBV18 and TRBJ1-3, with D hard to call. Here the CDR3 reads CASSFYTGNTIYF. The DNA for the CDR3 is TGTGCCAGCTCATTTTACACTGGAAACACCATATATTTT.